A few counts support the clone carrying this TCR beta chain. These data are taken from a study of regulatory T cells in long-lasting Graves disease. The overall study: More than 5 years of antithyroid drugs with positive TSH receptor antibodies defined persistent Graves' disease.

According to the study, TCR beta libraries were built with iRepertoire HTBI primers and CDR3-region Arm-PCR. TCRdb ran MiXCR on the multiplex PCR reads and lists one entry per CDR3 protein. The sample holds hundreds of thousands of distinct CDR3 sequences, about a fifth seen once. Time point defined: persistent/refractory GD, antithyroid drugs over 5 years with positive TRAb. Construction of the TCR library relied on RNA isolated from PBMCs. The source material was peripheral blood mononuclear cells (PBMCs), sampled when the disease was refractory, from a patient treated with antithyroid drugs. This clonotype originated in a female donor with Graves disease.

In DNA, the CDR3 is TGCGCCAGCAGCTTGGCGGGACACATGAATGAGCAGTTCTTC. Amino acids: CASSLAGHMNEQFF. The chain has TRBV5-1 and TRBJ2-5; D might be TRBD1 (6 bases). The J call may be faulty, since TRBJ2-1 better matches the DNA end. Looked up from germline, CDR1 is SGHRS and CDR2 is YFSETQ. CDR3 length: 14 residues.